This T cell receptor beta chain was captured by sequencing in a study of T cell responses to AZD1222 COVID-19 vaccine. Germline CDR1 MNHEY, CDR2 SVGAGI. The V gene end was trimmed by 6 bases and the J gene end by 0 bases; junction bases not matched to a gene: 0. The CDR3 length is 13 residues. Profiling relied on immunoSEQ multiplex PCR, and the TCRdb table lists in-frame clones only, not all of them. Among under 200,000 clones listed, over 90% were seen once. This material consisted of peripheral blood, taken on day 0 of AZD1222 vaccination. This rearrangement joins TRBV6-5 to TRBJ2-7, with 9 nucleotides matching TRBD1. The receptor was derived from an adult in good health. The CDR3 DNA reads TGTGCCAGCAGGGACAGGGGCTCCTACGAGCAGTACTTC. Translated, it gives CASRDRGSYEQYF.